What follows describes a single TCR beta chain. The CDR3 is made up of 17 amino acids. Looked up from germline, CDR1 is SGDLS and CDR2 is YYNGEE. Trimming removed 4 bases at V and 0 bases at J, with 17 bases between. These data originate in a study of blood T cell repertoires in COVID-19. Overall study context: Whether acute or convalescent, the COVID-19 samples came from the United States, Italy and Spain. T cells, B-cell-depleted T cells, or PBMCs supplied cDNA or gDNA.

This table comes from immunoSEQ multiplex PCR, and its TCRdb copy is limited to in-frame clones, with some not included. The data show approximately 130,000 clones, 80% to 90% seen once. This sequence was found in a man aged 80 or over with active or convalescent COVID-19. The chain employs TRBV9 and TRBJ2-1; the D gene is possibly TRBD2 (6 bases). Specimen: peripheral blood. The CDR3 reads CASSPPLAQSSYNEQFF. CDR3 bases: TGTGCCAGCAGCCCACCACTAGCTCAGAGCTCCTACAATGAGCAGTTCTTC.